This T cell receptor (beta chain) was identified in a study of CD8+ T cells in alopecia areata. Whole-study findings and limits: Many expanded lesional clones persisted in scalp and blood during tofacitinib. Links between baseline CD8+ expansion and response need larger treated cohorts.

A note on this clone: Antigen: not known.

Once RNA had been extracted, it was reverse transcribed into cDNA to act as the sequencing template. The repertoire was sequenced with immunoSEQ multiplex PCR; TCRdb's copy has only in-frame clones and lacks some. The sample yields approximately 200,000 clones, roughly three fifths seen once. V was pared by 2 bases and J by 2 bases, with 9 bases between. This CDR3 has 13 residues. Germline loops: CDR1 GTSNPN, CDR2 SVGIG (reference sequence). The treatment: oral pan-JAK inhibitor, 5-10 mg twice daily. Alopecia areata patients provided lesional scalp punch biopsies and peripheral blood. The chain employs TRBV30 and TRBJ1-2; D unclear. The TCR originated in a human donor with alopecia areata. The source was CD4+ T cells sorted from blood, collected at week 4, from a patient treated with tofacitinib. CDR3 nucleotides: TGTGCCTGGAGTCGGGTCTCAAACTATGGCTACACCTTC. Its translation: CAWSRVSNYGYTF.